This T cell receptor beta chain was found in a study of T cell responses to AZD1222 COVID-19 vaccine. Produced via immunoSEQ multiplex PCR; TCRdb's table is partial and in-frame only. Of around 130,000 clones in the sample, 91% were seen once. CDR3 size: 19 residues. The trim removed 5 bases at V and 2 bases at J, leaving 20 bases unmatched. Germline V CDR1 and CDR2: SGHAT, FQNNGV. This TCR came from an adult in good health. Source: peripheral blood, taken on day 0 of AZD1222 vaccination. The gene calls are TRBV11-2 and TRBJ2-7; 8 nucleotides match TRBD2. DNA for the CDR3: TGTGCCAGCAGCCCCACCCAGGTCCCCACTAGCGGTATAACCTACGAGCAGTACTTC. This codes for CASSPTQVPTSGITYEQYF. The full variable domain, rest sourced from reference TRBV11-2 and TRBJ2-7, is EAGVAQSPRYKIIEKRQSVAFWCNPISGHATLYWYQQILGQGPKLLIQFQNNGVVDDSQLPKDRFSAERLKGVDSTLKIQPAKLEDSAVYLCASSPTQVPTSGITYEQYFGPGTRLTVT.